This T cell receptor beta chain was captured in a study of cytomegalovirus exposure and HLA in healthy donors. Both 60 Vbeta primers and 13 Jbeta primers went into the PCR. Sequenced by immunoSEQ multiplex PCR; TCRdb stores in-frame clones only, minus some. The data contain some 140,000 clones, approximately 61% of them singletons. A word on this clone: The antigen is not known.

Study findings and constraints: The availability of immune exposure information extended only to CMV serostatus. Being productive about 90% or about 30% of the time was typical of most TCR beta V segments in an earlier analysis.

Sequencing was carried out using PBMCs. The receptor comes from a human donor in good health.

CDR3 nucleotides: TGCGCCAGCAGCTTGGTTGGGGGAGGTGAGCAGTTCTTC. This translates into CASSLVGGGEQFF. The rearrangement uses TRBV5-1 and TRBJ2-1; weak D call: TRBD2 (6 bases). Germline values: CDR1 SGHRS, CDR2 YFSETQ. The ends were cut back, 0 bases at V and 9 bases at J, with 10 bases in the middle. This CDR3 has 13 residues.